This TCR beta chain was documented in a study of blood T cell repertoires in COVID-19. Study-wide background: Acute-phase and convalescent COVID-19 samples originated in the United States, Italy and Spain. PBMCs, B-cell-depleted T cells, or T cells provided the cDNA or gDNA that made up the material.

CDR3 length: 17 residues. Deletions cut 2 bases from V and 2 bases from J, with 17 bases between. Original analysis: The authors estimated nucleated cell counts from reference gene primer amplification. The protocol was immunoSEQ multiplex PCR, while the TCRdb copy is restricted to in-frame clones and leaves out a portion. From that table come the V and J calls and clone size; the DNA was used to work out D and trimming. The top ten hold roughly 7.5% of the sample, which has approximately 170,000 clones, about 83% seen once. Sequencing was carried out using peripheral blood. This chain joins TRBV23-1 and TRBJ2-3, with a weak D call TRBD2 (6 bases). TRBV23-1 is placed among ORFs of uncertain function. The sequence came from a man between 40 and 49 years old who had recovered from COVID-19. The CDR3 DNA reads as TGCGCCAGCAGTCAAGGGAAAGGGACTCGGGTCACAGATACGCAGTATTTT. Translation: CASSQGKGTRVTDTQYF.